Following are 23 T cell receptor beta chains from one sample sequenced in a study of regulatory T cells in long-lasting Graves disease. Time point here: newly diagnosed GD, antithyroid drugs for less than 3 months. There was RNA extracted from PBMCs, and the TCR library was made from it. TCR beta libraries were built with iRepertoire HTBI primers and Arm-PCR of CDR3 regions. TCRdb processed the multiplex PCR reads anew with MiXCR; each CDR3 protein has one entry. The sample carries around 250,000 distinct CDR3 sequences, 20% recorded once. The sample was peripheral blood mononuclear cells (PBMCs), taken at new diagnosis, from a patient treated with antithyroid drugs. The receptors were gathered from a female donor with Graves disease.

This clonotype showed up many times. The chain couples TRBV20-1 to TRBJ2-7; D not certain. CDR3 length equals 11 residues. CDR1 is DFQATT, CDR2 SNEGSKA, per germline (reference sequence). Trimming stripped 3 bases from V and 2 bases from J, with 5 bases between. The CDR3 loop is CSASGPYEQYF. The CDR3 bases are TGCAGTGCTAGCGGACCCTACGAGCAGTACTTC.

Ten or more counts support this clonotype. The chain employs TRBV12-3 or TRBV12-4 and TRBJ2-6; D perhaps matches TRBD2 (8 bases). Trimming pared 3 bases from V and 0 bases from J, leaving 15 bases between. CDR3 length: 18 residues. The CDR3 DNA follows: TGTGCCAGCAGTTTTCGGGAGGGGGCAAGCTCTGGGGCCAACGTCCTGACTTTC. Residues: CASSFREGASSGANVLTF.

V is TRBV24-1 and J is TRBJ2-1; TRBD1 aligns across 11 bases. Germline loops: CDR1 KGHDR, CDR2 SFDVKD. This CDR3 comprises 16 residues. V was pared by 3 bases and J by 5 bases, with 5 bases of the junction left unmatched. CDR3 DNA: TGTGCCACCAGTGATCCGGGACAGGGGGGACACAATGAGCAGTTCTTC. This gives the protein CATSDPGQGGHNEQFF.

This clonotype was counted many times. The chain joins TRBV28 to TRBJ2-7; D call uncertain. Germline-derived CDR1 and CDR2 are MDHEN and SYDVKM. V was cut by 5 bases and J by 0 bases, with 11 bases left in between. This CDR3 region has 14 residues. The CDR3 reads CASSPPLSSYEQYF. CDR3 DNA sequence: TGTGCCAGCAGTCCGCCACTGAGCTCCTACGAGCAGTACTTC.

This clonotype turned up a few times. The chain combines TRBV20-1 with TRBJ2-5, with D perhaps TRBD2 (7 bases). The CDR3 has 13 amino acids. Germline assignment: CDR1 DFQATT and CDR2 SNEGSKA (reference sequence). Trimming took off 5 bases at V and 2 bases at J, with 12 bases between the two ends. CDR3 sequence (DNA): TGCAGTGCTGGGGGGGCAATACAAGAGACCCAGTACTTC. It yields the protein CSAGGAIQETQYF.

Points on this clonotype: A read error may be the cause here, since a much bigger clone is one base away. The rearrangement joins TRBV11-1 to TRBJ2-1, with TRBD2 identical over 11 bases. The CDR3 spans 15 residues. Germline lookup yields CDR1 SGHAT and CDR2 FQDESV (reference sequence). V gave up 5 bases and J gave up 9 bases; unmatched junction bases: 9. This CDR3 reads CASSRGLAAGSEQFF. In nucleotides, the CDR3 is TGTGCCAGCAGCAGGGGACTAGCGGCAGGGAGTGAGCAGTTCTTC.

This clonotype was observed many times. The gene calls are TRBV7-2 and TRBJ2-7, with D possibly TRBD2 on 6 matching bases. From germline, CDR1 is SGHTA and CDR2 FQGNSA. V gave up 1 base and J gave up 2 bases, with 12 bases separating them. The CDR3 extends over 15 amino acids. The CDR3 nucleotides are TGTGCCAGCAGCTTAGGCGCCGGAGGGACCTACGAGCAGTACTTC. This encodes CASSLGAGGTYEQYF.

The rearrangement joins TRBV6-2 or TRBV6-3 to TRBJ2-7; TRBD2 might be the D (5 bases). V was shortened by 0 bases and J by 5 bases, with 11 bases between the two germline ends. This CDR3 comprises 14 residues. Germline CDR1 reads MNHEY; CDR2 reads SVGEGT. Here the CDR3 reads CASSYSTGSNEQYF. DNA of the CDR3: TGTGCCAGCAGTTACTCCACGGGATCGAACGAGCAGTACTTC.

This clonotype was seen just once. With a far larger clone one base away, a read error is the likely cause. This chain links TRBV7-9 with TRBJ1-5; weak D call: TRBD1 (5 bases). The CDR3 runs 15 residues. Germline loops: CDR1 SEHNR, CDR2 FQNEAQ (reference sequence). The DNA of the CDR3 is TGTGCCAGCAACTTAGGAGGGGTGCGGAATCAGCCCCAGCATTTT. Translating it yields CASNLGGVRNQPQHF.

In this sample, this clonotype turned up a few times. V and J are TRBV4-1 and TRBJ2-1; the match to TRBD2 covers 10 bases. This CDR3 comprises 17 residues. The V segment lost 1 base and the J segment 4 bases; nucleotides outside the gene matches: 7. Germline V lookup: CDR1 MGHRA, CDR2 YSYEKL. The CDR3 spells CASSQALAGGGYNEQFF. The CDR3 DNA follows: TGCGCCAGCAGCCAAGCCTTAGCGGGAGGAGGGTACAATGAGCAGTTCTTC.

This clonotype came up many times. The CDR3 region has the DNA TGTGCCAGCAGCTTAGTGGGGGGGGGCTCCTACAATGAGCAGTTCTTC. It encodes CASSLVGGGSYNEQFF. V is TRBV7-2 and J is TRBJ2-1; TRBD2 aligns across 7 bases. V lost 1 base to trimming and J lost 0 bases; unmatched junction nucleotides: 3. The germline gives CDR1 SGHTA, CDR2 FQGNSA. The CDR3 spans 16 residues.

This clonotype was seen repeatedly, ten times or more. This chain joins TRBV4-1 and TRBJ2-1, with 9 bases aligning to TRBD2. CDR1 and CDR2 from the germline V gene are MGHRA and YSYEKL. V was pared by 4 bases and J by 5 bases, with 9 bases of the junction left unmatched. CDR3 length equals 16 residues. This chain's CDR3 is CASSLGASGKNNEQFF. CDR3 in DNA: TGCGCCAGCAGCCTAGGGGCTAGCGGGAAAAACAATGAGCAGTTCTTC.

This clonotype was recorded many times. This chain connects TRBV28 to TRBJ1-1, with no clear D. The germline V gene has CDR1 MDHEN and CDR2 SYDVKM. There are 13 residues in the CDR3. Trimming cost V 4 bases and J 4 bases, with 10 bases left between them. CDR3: CASSSPSGTEAFF. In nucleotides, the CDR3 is TGTGCCAGCAGTTCCCCTTCGGGCACTGAAGCTTTCTTT.

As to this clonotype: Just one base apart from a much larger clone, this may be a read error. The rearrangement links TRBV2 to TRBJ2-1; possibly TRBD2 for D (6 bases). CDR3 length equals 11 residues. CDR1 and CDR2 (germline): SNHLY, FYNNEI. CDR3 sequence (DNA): TGTGCCAGCAGCCGGGACTTGGAGCAGTCCTTC. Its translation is CASSRDLEQSF.

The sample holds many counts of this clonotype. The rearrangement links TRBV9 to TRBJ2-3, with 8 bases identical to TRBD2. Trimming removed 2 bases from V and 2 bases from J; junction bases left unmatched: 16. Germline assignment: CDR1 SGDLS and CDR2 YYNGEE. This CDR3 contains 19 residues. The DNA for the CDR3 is TGTGCCAGCAGCGTCTCGATCGGGGGGGCCTCGACCTACACAGATACGCAGTATTTT. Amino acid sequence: CASSVSIGGASTYTDTQYF.

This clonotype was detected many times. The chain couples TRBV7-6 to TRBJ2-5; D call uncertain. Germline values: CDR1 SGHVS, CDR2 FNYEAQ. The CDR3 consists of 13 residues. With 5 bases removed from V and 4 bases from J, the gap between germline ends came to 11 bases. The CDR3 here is CASSPKRAETQYF. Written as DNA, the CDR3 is TGTGCCAGCAGCCCGAAACGAGCAGAGACCCAGTACTTC.

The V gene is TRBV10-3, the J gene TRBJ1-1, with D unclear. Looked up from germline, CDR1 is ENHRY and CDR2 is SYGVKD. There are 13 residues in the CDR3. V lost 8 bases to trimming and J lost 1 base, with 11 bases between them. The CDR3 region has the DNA TGTGCCATCCGCGGCGGAGGGAACACTGAAGCTTTCTTT. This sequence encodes CAIRGGGNTEAFF.

CDR3 DNA sequence: TGTGCCAGTAGTATAGGGGGGTCGCAAATTTTCAATCAGCCCCAGCATTTT. Amino acids: CASSIGGSQIFNQPQHF. The rearrangement joins TRBV19 to TRBJ1-5, with a weak D call TRBD1 (5 bases). The V end was cut by 1 base, the J end by 3 bases, with 16 bases between. The germline V gene encodes CDR1 LNHDA and CDR2 SQIVND (reference sequence). The CDR3 is 17 residues long.

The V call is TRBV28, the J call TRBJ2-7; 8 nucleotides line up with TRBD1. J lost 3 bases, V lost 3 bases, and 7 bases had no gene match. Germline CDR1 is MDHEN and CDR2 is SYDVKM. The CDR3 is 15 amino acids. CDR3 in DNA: TGTGCCAGCAGTTTGCCCGGGACAGGAGACTACGAGCAGTACTTC. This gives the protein CASSLPGTGDYEQYF.

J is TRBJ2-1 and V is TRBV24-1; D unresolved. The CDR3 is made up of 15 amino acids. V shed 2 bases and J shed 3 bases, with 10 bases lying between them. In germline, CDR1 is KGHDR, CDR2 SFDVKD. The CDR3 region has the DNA TGTGCCACCAGTGATTCCCCCTCGGGCTACAATGAGCAGTTCTTC. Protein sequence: CATSDSPSGYNEQFF.

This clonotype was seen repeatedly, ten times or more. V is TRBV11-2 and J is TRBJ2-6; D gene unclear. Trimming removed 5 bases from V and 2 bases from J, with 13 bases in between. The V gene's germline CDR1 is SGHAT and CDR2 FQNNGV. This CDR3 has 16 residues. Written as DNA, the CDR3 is TGTGCCAGCAGCGTCTTTGTAGGGACTGGGGCCAACGTCCTGACTTTC. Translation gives CASSVFVGTGANVLTF. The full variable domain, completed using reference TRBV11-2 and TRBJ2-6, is EAGVAQSPRYKIIEKRQSVAFWCNPISGHATLYWYQQILGQGPKLLIQFQNNGVVDDSQLPKDRFSAERLKGVDSTLKIQPAKLEDSAVYLCASSVFVGTGANVLTFGAGSRLTVL.

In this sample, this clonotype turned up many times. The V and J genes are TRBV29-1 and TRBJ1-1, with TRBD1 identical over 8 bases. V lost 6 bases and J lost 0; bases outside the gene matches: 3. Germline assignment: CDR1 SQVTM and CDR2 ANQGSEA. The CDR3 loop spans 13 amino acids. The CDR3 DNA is TGCAGCGTGATGGGACAGGTGAACACTGAAGCTTTCTTT. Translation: CSVMGQVNTEAFF. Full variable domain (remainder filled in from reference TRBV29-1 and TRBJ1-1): SAVISQKPSRDICQRGTSLTIQCQVDSQVTMMFWYRQQPGQSLTLIATANQGSEATYESGFVIDKFPISRPNLTFSTLTVSNMSPEDSSIYLCSVMGQVNTEAFFGQGTRLTVV.

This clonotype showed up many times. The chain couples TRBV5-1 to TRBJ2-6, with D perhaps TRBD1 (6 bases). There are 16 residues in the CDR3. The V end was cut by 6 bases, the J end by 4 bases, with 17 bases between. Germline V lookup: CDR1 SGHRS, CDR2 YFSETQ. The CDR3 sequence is CASTKLRGPGANVLTF. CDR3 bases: TGCGCCAGCACCAAACTCAGGGGCCCCGGGGCCAACGTCCTGACTTTC.